This T cell receptor beta chain was identified during a study of chemoradiotherapy in HPV16-positive cancers. Across the study: Candidate HPV-specific clones and shared TCR motifs came from a couple of HPV16-positive patients. The study, taken as a whole, reports: HPV-responsive T-cell expansion during chemoradiotherapy was linked to improved recurrence-free survival in HPV16-positive patients.

Method: immunoSEQ multiplex PCR; TCRdb's copy keeps in-frame clones and lacks some. The sample includes around 1,100 clones, about four fifths of them seen just once. Details on this clone: Its antigen remains unknown.

CDR1 and CDR2 from the germline V gene are SGHTA and FQGNSA. This CDR3 region has 16 residues. Trimming left V 5 bases short and J 0 bases short, with 13 bases between. The input for sequencing was tumor tissue, taken from a patient who underwent chemoradiotherapy. This TCR was sampled from a human donor with HPV-associated anogenital cancer. V and J are TRBV7-2 and TRBJ1-4, with unresolved D. CDR3 amino acids: CASSRRTEATNEKLFF. The CDR3 bases are TGTGCCAGCAGCAGGCGGACGGAAGCAACTAATGAAAAACTGTTTTTT.